The clone carrying this T cell receptor beta chain was found once. The data derive from a study of blood T cell repertoires in COVID-19. Trimming took 4 bases from V and 0 from J, leaving 8 bases between them. Germline values: CDR1 ENHRY, CDR2 SYGVKD. The CDR3 length is 14 residues. Clones were read by immunoSEQ multiplex PCR, and TCRdb kept only the in-frame ones, dropping some. This sample has 120,000 to 150,000 clones, with 84% found just once. The sequenced material came from PBMCs or T cells enriched from blood (not recorded which). V gene TRBV10-3 combines with J gene TRBJ2-3; the D gene is possibly TRBD2 (5 bases). The sequence came from a man aged 50-59 years in a cohort exposed to, infected with or recovered from COVID-19 (not recorded which). CDR3 amino acids: CAISATGSTDTQYF. CDR3 sequence (DNA): TGTGCCATCAGTGCGACGGGGAGCACAGATACGCAGTATTTT.